Given below is one T cell receptor (beta chain) in context. TCRdb re-called the PCR reads through MiXCR, storing one row per CDR3 protein. The profile shows under 4,500 distinct CDR3 sequences, 50% to 75% of them singletons. The data are from a study of CD4 and CD8 cells across lung adenocarcinoma regions. V shed 3 bases and J shed 7 bases, with 13 bases lying between them. This CDR3 is built from 15 residues. Per the germline V gene, CDR1 is SGHTA and CDR2 is FQGNSA. Specimen: CD4+ T cells from the center of a lung tumor. V and J are TRBV7-2 and TRBJ1-6; D is unresolved. The source of this sequence is a male donor with lung adenocarcinoma. The CD4 and CD8 labels of this study may be unreliable. CDR3 DNA: TGTGCCAGCAGCTTCTTCAACGGACCAAATTCACCCCTCCACTTT. Translation gives CASSFFNGPNSPLHF.